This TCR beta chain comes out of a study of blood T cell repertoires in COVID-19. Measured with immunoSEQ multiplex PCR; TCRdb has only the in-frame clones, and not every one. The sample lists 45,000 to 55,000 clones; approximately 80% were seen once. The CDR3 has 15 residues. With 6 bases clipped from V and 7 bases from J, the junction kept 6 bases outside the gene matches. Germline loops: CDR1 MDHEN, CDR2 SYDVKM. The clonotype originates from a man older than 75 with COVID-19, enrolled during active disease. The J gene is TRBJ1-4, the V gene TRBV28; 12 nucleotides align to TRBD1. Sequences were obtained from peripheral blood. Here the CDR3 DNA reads TGTGCCAGCAGGGGACAGGGGGCGTTCGGTGAAAAACTGTTTTTT. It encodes CASRGQGAFGEKLFF.